This T cell receptor beta chain was observed in a study of blood T cell repertoires in COVID-19. About the research overall: Specimens from acute and convalescent COVID-19 originated in the United States, Italy and Spain.

TCRdb's copy holds only in-frame clones and misses some; the assay was immunoSEQ multiplex PCR. The sample carries about 110,000 clones, roughly 90% recorded once. This TCR derives from a woman aged 70 to 79 who had recovered from COVID-19. Source material: peripheral blood.

In DNA, the CDR3 is TGTGCCAGCAGCTCGCTTCCTGGACTAGCGGGCGGGGAGCTGTTTTTT. Translated: CASSSLPGLAGGELFF. The J gene is TRBJ1-3, the V gene TRBV7-8, with TRBD2 matching 11 bases. Gene TRBJ2-2 matches the end of the DNA better, so the J call may be wrong. This CDR3 spans 16 amino acids. Germline CDR1 is SGHVS and CDR2 is FQNEAQ.